This passage covers 32 T cell receptor beta chains from one sample sequenced in a study of cytomegalovirus exposure and HLA in healthy donors. Amplification used 60 Vbeta primers and 13 Jbeta primers. The assay was immunoSEQ multiplex PCR, and TCRdb's table has in-frame clones only and misses some. Here the sample spans just over 150,000 clones, 80% to 90% being singletons. Sample: PBMCs. The receptor set was obtained from a man aged 18 to 29 in good health and CMV-seronegative.

This clone was counted only a few times. V is TRBV5-1 and J is TRBJ1-4; D not certain. This CDR3 region has 16 residues. CDR1 is SGHRS, CDR2 YFSETQ, per germline. The germline V and J ends were trimmed by 0 bases and 6 bases, with 15 bases remaining between them. The CDR3 coding sequence is TGCGCCAGCAGCTTGGCTTGGGCGGGCTCGGATGAAAAACTGTTTTTT. As protein: CASSLAWAGSDEKLFF.

The rearrangement uses TRBV5-1 and TRBJ1-1; 7 nucleotides align to TRBD1. Germline V gene sequence: CDR1 SGHRS, CDR2 YFSETQ. This CDR3 spans 18 amino acids. Germline trimming cut 1 base from V and 0 bases from J; bases unmatched to any gene: 12. The CDR3 is CASSLSSGTADVNTEAFF. Written as DNA, the CDR3 is TGCGCCAGCAGCTTGTCCTCCGGGACAGCGGATGTGAACACTGAAGCTTTCTTT.

V and J are TRBV7-3 and TRBJ2-5; D is possibly TRBD2 (7 bases). Deletions cut 6 bases from V and 4 bases from J, with 12 bases between. This CDR3 has 13 amino acids. Germline V CDR1 and CDR2: SGHTA, FQGTGA. The CDR3 DNA reads TGTGCCAGCAGTAGGGGGGGAGGAGAGACCCAGTACTTC. This codes for CASSRGGGETQYF.

This chain connects TRBV28 to TRBJ1-5; 8 nucleotides line up with TRBD1. Germline V gene sequence: CDR1 MDHEN, CDR2 SYDVKM. Germline trimming cut 8 bases from V and 1 base from J; bases unmatched to any gene: 10. The CDR3 is made up of 16 amino acids. DNA for the CDR3: TGTGCCAGCTCGAAAGGGCAGGGGGCAAGCAATCAGCCCCAGCATTTT. It is translated as CASSKGQGASNQPQHF.

The V call is TRBV7-2, the J call TRBJ2-7; 7 nucleotides align to TRBD1. The germline V gene has CDR1 SGHTA and CDR2 FQGNSA. Trimming at V came to 6 bases and at J to 1 base, leaving 3 bases not matched to a gene. The CDR3 has 13 residues. The CDR3 is CASSPTGSYEQYF. In nucleotides, the CDR3 is TGTGCCAGCAGTCCGACAGGGTCCTACGAGCAGTACTTC.

A single count supports this clone. One end of the junction is discordant with germline, which a read error may explain. Other DNA sequences in the same sample also yield this CDR3. This chain links TRBV29-1 with TRBJ2-6, with TRBD2 matching 7 bases. The CDR3 consists of 16 residues. CDR1 is SQVTM and CDR2 is ANQGSEA in the germline V gene. CDR3 DNA sequence: TGCAGCGGTGAAGTCCGGGGGGACTCTGGGGCCAACGTCCTGACTTTC. Its protein product is CSGEVRGDSGANVLTF.

The chain uses TRBV6-4 and TRBJ2-3, with TRBD2 as a possible D gene (6 bases). CDR1 and CDR2 from the germline V gene are MRHNA and SNTAGT. The CDR3 length is 14 residues. The V gene lost 3 bases and the J gene lost 0 bases, with 7 bases spanning the gap. CDR3 nucleotides: TGTGCCAGCAGTGAGGGGACTAGCACAGATACGCAGTATTTT. Its translation: CASSEGTSTDTQYF.

The chain carries TRBV23-1 and TRBJ2-3; TRBD2 might be the D (6 bases). TRBV23-1 is recorded as an ORF, its role being uncertain. This CDR3 comprises 15 residues. The V end lost 0 bases, the J end lost 4 bases, and 11 bases lay between the germline ends. CDR3 sequence (DNA): TGCGCCAGCAGTCAATCAATCGGCGGGGCAGATACGCAGTATTTT. Its translation is CASSQSIGGADTQYF.

A word on this clone: Compared with germline, one end of the junction differs, possibly owing to a read error. This specimen includes other DNA sequences encoding the same CDR3. The V call is TRBV5-1, the J call TRBJ1-1; D is unresolved. Germline CDR1 and CDR2: SGHRS and YFSETQ. The CDR3 is 19 residues long. The CDR3 nucleotides read TGCGCCAGTAGCTTGGTAAGGAGGCCGTTGAGACCAGGAGACACTGAAGCTTTCTTT. It codes for CASSLVRRPLRPGDTEAFF. The full variable domain, in which reference TRBV5-1 and TRBJ1-1 provide the parts outside the CDR3, is KAGVTQTPRYLIKTRGQQVTLSCSPISGHRSVSWYQQTPGQGLQFLFEYFSETQRNKGNFPGRFSGRQFSNSRSEMNVSTLELGDSALYLCASSLVRRPLRPGDTEAFFGQGTRLTVV.

On this clone: One junction end does not reproduce the germline sequence, and a read error may be involved. The rearrangement uses TRBV6-1 and TRBJ2-4; D uncertain. Germline loops: CDR1 MNHNS, CDR2 SASEGT. This CDR3 spans 12 amino acids. In DNA, the CDR3 is TGTGCCAGTAGTGAAGGGCAGGTTTTAATGTACTTC. As protein: CASSEGQVLMYF.

The genes are TRBV29-1 and TRBJ2-7, with 7 nucleotides matching TRBD1. Per the germline V gene, CDR1 is SQVTM and CDR2 is ANQGSEA. The CDR3 has 14 residues. V gave up 4 bases and J gave up 2 bases; unmatched junction bases: 8. The CDR3 nucleotides are TGCAGCGTTGTAGGGACAGACGCAACCTACGAGCAGTACTTC. Amino acids: CSVVGTDATYEQYF.

The CDR3 spells CASSVGQTNYGYTF. The CDR3 DNA follows: TGTGCCAGCAGCGTTGGGCAGACTAACTATGGCTACACCTTC. The V and J genes are TRBV9 and TRBJ1-2, with D unclear. In germline, CDR1 is SGDLS, CDR2 YYNGEE. The CDR3 runs to 14 residues. Trimming took 2 bases from V and 0 from J, leaving 8 bases between them. Full variable domain (remainder filled in from reference TRBV9 and TRBJ1-2): DSGVTQTPKHLITATGQRVTLRCSPRSGDLSVYWYQQSLDQGLQFLIQYYNGEERAKGNILERFSAQQFPDLHSELNLSSLELGDSALYFCASSVGQTNYGYTFGSGTRLTVV.

The gene calls are TRBV5-4 and TRBJ2-7; the match to TRBD2 covers 8 bases. This CDR3 is 14 amino acids long. Germline V CDR1 and CDR2: SGHNT, YYREEE (reference sequence). V was pared by 5 bases and J by 6 bases, with 10 bases of the junction left unmatched. CDR3 nucleotide sequence: TGTGCCAGCAGGGTAGCGGGACGGGGCGGCGAGCAGTACTTC. Translating gives CASRVAGRGGEQYF.

The chain joins TRBV29-1 to TRBJ2-2; the D gene is possibly TRBD1 (5 bases). Germline CDR1 SQVTM, CDR2 ANQGSEA. The CDR3 runs 13 residues. V was cut by 3 bases and J by 1 base, with 6 bases left in between. CDR3 nucleotide sequence: TGCAGCGTTGACAGGGAGAACACCGGGGAGCTGTTTTTT. It encodes CSVDRENTGELFF.

The V call is TRBV5-1, the J call TRBJ2-1; 8 bases are a match to TRBD2. CDR3 size: 16 residues. The V gene end was trimmed by 0 bases and the J gene end by 4 bases; junction bases not matched to a gene: 6. The germline V gene encodes CDR1 SGHRS and CDR2 YFSETQ. This CDR3 reads CASSLGAGVSYNEQFF. The CDR3 DNA reads TGCGCCAGCAGCTTGGGAGCGGGAGTTTCGTACAATGAGCAGTTCTTC.

The chain joins TRBV4-3 to TRBJ1-6; maybe TRBD1 (5 bases). This CDR3 comprises 17 residues. V lost 4 bases and J lost 7, with 20 bases in between. CDR1 and CDR2 (germline): LGHNA, YSLEER. The CDR3, as DNA: TGCGCCAGCAGCCGTAACGGGGGAGGAACTAGGAATTCACCCCTCCACTTT. Amino acid sequence: CASSRNGGGTRNSPLHF.

The V call is TRBV7-3, the J call TRBJ2-5; D unclear. The germline CDR1 and CDR2 sequences are SGHTA and FQGTGA. V dropped 5 bases and J dropped 2 bases, with 12 bases sitting between them. The CDR3 extends over 14 amino acids. The CDR3 bases are TGTGCCAGCAGCCCCTTTGCTAGTCAAGAGACCCAGTACTTC. Translation: CASSPFASQETQYF.

J is TRBJ2-7 and V is TRBV21-1; TRBD2 was called by the table and not checked on the DNA. TRBV21-1 is a listed pseudogene. The CDR3 sequence is 15 residues long. CDR3 in DNA: TGTGCCAGCAGCAAAATAGCGGGAGGGCCATGTGAGCAGTACTTC. It is translated as CASSKIAGGPCEQYF.

In the case of this clone: This same CDR3 is encoded by further DNA sequences in the sample. J is TRBJ2-3 and V is TRBV30; 7 bases match TRBD2. Germline-derived CDR1 and CDR2 are GTSNPN and SVGIG (reference sequence). V shed 1 base, J shed 4 bases, and the junction held 8 bases outside the gene matches. The CDR3 consists of 15 residues. The CDR3 is CAWSGTGGISDTQYF. CDR3 coding DNA: TGTGCCTGGAGTGGGACGGGGGGAATTTCAGATACGCAGTATTTT. Full variable domain (outside the CDR3, taken from reference TRBV30 and TRBJ2-3): SQTIHQWPATLVQPVGSPLSLECTVEGTSNPNLYWYRQAAGRGLQLLFYSVGIGQISSEVPQNLSASRPQDRQFILSSKKLLLSDSGFYLCAWSGTGGISDTQYFGPGTRLTVL.

The chain is built from TRBV27 and TRBJ2-1, with a possible D match to TRBD2 (5 bases). CDR1 and CDR2 from the germline V gene are MNHEY and SMNVEV (reference sequence). V lost 3 bases and J lost 3, with 9 bases in between. The CDR3 extends over 14 amino acids. The CDR3 here is CASSFGMIYNEQFF. As DNA, the CDR3 is TGTGCCAGCAGTTTCGGGATGATCTACAATGAGCAGTTCTTC.

J is TRBJ1-2 and V is TRBV2, with TRBD1 as a possible D gene (6 bases). With 3 bases removed from V and 2 bases from J, the gap between germline ends came to 10 bases. The CDR3 totals 14 residues. From germline, CDR1 is SNHLY and CDR2 FYNNEI. The CDR3 DNA reads TGTGCCAGCAGTGATGGGCAGGGGAACTATGGCTACACCTTC. This encodes CASSDGQGNYGYTF.

As to this clone: At one end the junction does not follow the germline gene, possibly because of a read error. The chain joins TRBV4-1 to TRBJ2-1; D not certain. This CDR3 has 12 residues. CDR1 and CDR2 (germline): MGHRA, YSYEKL. The DNA for the CDR3 is TGCGCCAGCAGCAAGGCTTCGGCTCCTCAGGTCTTC. Encoded protein: CASSKASAPQVF.

This sequence joins TRBV20-1 and TRBJ1-2; D is ambiguous. This CDR3 spans 10 amino acids. Germline V gene data show CDR1 as DFQATT and CDR2 as SNEGSKA (reference sequence). CDR3 amino acids: CRALGSTYTF. CDR3 sequence (DNA): TGCAGAGCGCTCGGGTCAACTTACACCTTC.

The chain carries TRBV19 and TRBJ1-2; the D gene is possibly TRBD1 (5 bases). The CDR3 loop spans 14 amino acids. The V end was cut by 3 bases, the J end by 1 base, with 9 bases between. From germline, CDR1 is LNHDA and CDR2 SQIVND (reference sequence). The CDR3 region is CASSITGGNYGYTF. The CDR3 DNA reads TGTGCCAGTAGTATCACCGGGGGTAACTATGGCTACACCTTC. Drawing the rest from reference TRBV19 and TRBJ1-2, the complete variable domain is DGGITQSPKYLFRKEGQNVTLSCEQNLNHDAMYWYRQDPGQGLRLIYYSQIVNDFQKGDIAEGYSVSREKKESFPLTVTSAQKNPTAFYLCASSITGGNYGYTFGSGTRLTVV.

Notes on this clone: Other DNA variants within this sample encode the same CDR3. V usage is TRBV9 and J usage is TRBJ2-3; a weak D match, TRBD2 (6 bases). V lost 4 bases and J 3 bases, leaving 15 bases between the germline ends. Germline CDR1 and CDR2: SGDLS and YYNGEE. The CDR3 consists of 15 residues. The CDR3 protein is CASSRSAEGTDTQYF. CDR3 bases: TGTGCCAGCAGCCGTAGCGCGGAGGGGACAGATACGCAGTATTTT.

The chain is built from TRBV5-1 and TRBJ1-3; a weak D match, TRBD1 (6 bases). Trimming cost V 0 bases and J 0 bases, with 10 bases left between them. CDR1 is SGHRS, CDR2 YFSETQ, per germline. CDR3 length: 16 residues. The chain's CDR3 is CASSLGAGDSGNTIYF. The CDR3 DNA is TGCGCCAGCAGCTTGGGTGCAGGGGACTCTGGAAACACCATATATTTT.

The chain uses TRBV6-5 and TRBJ2-7; 8 bases map to TRBD2. Germline V lookup: CDR1 MNHEY, CDR2 SVGAGI. CDR3 length: 15 amino acids. The junction had 12 bases not matched to a gene; V was cut back by 6 bases and J by 5 bases. The DNA for the CDR3 is TGTGCCAGCAGCCGCGGGGGGACGGTTTTAAACGAGCAGTACTTC. This translates into CASSRGGTVLNEQYF.

The rearrangement uses TRBV7-8 and TRBJ2-7; D not certain. CDR1 and CDR2 from the germline V gene are SGHVS and FQNEAQ. With 0 bases removed from V and 3 bases from J, the gap between germline ends came to 6 bases. The CDR3 covers 13 residues. CDR3 sequence: CASSLAQYYEQYF. CDR3 nucleotide sequence: TGTGCCAGCAGCTTAGCGCAGTACTACGAGCAGTACTTC. Full variable domain (remainder filled in from reference TRBV7-8 and TRBJ2-7): GAGVSQSPRYKVAKRGQDVALRCDPISGHVSLFWYQQALGQGPEFLTYFQNEAQLDKSGLPSDRFFAERPEGSVSTLKIQRTQQEDSAVYLCASSLAQYYEQYFGPGTRLTVT.

Only a few counts were recorded for this clone. J is TRBJ1-4 and V is TRBV28; 7 nucleotides agree with TRBD1. Germline V CDR1 and CDR2: MDHEN, SYDVKM. The CDR3 consists of 15 residues. V shed 9 bases, J shed 3 bases, and the junction held 10 bases outside the gene matches. CDR3 DNA sequence: TGTGCCAGTCACAGACAGGGCTATCCTAATGAAAAACTGTTTTTT. Its protein product is CASHRQGYPNEKLFF.

This chain joins TRBV19 and TRBJ2-5; TRBD1 is a possible D gene (6 bases). Germline values: CDR1 LNHDA, CDR2 SQIVND (reference sequence). The CDR3 length is 15 residues. Trimming took 2 bases from V and 4 from J, leaving 14 bases between them. The CDR3: CASSIRQGIVETQYF. Here the CDR3 DNA reads TGTGCCAGTAGTATACGGCAGGGGATCGTAGAGACCCAGTACTTC.

The chain uses TRBV5-6 and TRBJ2-7, with D hard to call. Germline values: CDR1 SGHDT, CDR2 YYEEEE. The CDR3 consists of 15 residues. V lost 0 bases to trimming and J lost 0 bases, with 10 bases between them. CDR3 sequence: CASSLDTVSSYEQYF. The CDR3 DNA reads TGTGCCAGCAGCTTGGATACGGTTAGCTCCTACGAGCAGTACTTC.

The rearrangement links TRBV6-5 to TRBJ1-2; TRBD1 is a possible D gene (6 bases). The CDR3 has 13 residues. V was trimmed by 3 bases and J by 8 bases, leaving 13 bases between them. Germline lookup yields CDR1 MNHEY and CDR2 SVGAGI. CDR3 sequence (DNA): TGTGCCAGCAGTTATAGGACAGCGGACGGCTACACCTTC. This gives the protein CASSYRTADGYTF.